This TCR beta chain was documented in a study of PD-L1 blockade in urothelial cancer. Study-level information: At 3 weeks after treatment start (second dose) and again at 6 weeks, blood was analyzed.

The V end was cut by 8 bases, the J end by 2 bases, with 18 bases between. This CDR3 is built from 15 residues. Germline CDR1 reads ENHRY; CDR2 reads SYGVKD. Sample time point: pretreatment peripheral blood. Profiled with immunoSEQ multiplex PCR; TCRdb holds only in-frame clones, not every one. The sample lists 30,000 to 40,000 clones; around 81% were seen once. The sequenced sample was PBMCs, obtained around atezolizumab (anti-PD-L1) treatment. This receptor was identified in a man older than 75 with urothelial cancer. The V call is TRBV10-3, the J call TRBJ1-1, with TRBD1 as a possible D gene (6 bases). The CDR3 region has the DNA TGTGCCATCGGGACACGCCCGAATACTAACACTGAAGCTTTCTTT. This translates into CAIGTRPNTNTEAFF.